The text below deals with one T cell receptor beta chain. Some clones are missing from TCRdb's copy, which holds only in-frame ones; the method was immunoSEQ multiplex PCR. The sample has 200,000 to 300,000 clones; approximately 83% are singletons. CDR1 SGHTA and CDR2 FQGTGA come from the germline V gene. J gave up 7 bases and V 3 bases, and 6 bases lay outside the gene matches. The CDR3 contains 15 residues. The sample comes from a study of blood T cell repertoires in COVID-19. This chain joins TRBV7-3 and TRBJ2-3; 11 bases agree with TRBD2. The material sequenced was PBMCs or T cells enriched from blood (not recorded which). This TCR was sampled from a woman aged 40 to 50 with acute COVID-19. DNA for the CDR3: TGTGCCAGCAGCTTCACTAGCGGGAGCGGAAATACGCAGTATTTT. As protein: CASSFTSGSGNTQYF.